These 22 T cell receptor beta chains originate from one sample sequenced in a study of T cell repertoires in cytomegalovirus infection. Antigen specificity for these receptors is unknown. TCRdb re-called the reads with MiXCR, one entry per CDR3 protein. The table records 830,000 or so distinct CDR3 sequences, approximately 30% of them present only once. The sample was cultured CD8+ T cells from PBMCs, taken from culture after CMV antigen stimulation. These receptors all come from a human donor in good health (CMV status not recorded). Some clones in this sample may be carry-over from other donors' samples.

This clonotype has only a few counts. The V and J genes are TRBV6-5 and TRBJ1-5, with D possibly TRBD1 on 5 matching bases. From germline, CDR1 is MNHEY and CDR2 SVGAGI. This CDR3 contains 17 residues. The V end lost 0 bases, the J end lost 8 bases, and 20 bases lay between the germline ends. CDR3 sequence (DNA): TGTGCCAGCAGTTACTCTGTGGGGGAGGGTCCTACGGAGCCCCAGCATTTT. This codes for CASSYSVGEGPTEPQHF.

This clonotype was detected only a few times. CDR3 in amino acids: CASSLLSGGGGIGGGYTF. The DNA of the CDR3 is TGTGCCAGCAGCTTATTGTCAGGGGGCGGTGGAATAGGAGGTGGCTACACCTTC. This chain connects TRBV7-9 to TRBJ1-2; TRBD1 agrees at 8 bases. The CDR3 covers 18 residues. With V trimmed by 2 bases and J by 7 bases, 18 bases remained unmatched. Per the germline V gene, CDR1 is SEHNR and CDR2 is FQNEAQ (reference sequence).

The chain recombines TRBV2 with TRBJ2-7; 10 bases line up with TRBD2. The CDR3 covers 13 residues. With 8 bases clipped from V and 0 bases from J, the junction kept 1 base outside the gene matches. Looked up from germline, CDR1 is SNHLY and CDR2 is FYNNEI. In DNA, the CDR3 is TGTGCCAGCCTAGCGGGGGACTCCTACGAGCAGTACTTC. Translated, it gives CASLAGDSYEQYF.

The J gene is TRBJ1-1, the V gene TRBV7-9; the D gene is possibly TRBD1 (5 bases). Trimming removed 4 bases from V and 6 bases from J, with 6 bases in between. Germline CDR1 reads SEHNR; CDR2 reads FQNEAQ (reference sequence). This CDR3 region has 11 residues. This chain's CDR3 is CASSSTAEAFF. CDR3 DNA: TGTGCCAGCAGCTCGACAGCTGAAGCTTTCTTT.

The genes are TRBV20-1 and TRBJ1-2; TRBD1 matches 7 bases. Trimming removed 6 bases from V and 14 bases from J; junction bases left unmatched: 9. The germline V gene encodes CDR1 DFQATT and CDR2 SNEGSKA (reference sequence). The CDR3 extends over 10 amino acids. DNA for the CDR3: TGCAGTGCCAAGGGGGCAGGGGAGACCTTC. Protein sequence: CSAKGAGETF.

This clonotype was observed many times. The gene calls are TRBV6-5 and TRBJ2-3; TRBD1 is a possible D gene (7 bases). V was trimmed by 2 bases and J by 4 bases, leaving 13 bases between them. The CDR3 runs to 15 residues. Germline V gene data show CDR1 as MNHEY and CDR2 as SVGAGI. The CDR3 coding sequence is TGTGCCAGCAGTTACGGTGACAGGGAGGCAGATACGCAGTATTTT. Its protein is CASSYGDREADTQYF.

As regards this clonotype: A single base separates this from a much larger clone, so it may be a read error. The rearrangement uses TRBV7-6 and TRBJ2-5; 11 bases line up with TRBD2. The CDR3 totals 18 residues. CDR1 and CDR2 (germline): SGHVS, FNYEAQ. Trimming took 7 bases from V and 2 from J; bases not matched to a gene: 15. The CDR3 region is CASILIPPSGGHQETQYF. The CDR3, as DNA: TGTGCCAGCATCCTCATCCCCCCTAGCGGGGGGCATCAAGAGACCCAGTACTTC.

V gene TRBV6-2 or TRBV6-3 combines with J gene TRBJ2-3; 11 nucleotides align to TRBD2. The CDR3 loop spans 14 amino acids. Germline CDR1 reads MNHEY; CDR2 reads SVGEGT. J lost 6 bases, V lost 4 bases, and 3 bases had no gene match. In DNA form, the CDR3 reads TGTGCCAGCAGTTTTAGCGGGGGGGACGATACGCAGTATTTT. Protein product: CASSFSGGDDTQYF.

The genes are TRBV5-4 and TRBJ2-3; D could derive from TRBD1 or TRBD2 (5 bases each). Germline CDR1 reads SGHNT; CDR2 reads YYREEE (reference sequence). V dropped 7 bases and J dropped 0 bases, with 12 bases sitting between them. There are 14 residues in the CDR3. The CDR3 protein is CASRGDGSTDTQYF. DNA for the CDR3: TGTGCCAGCCGAGGGGACGGCAGCACAGATACGCAGTATTTT.

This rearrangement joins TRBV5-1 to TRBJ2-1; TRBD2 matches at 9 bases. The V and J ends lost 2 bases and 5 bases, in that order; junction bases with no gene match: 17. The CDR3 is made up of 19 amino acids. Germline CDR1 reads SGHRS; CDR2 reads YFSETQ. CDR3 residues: CASSLGISGGLGSDNEQFF. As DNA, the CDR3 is TGCGCCAGCAGCTTAGGGATTAGCGGGGGACTGGGGAGCGACAATGAGCAGTTCTTC.

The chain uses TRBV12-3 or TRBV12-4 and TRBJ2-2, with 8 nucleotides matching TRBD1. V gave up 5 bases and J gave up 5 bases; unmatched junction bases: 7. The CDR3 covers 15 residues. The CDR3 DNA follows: TGTGCCAGCAGTCCGGACAGGGAAGGTACCGGGGAGCTGTTTTTT. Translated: CASSPDREGTGELFF.

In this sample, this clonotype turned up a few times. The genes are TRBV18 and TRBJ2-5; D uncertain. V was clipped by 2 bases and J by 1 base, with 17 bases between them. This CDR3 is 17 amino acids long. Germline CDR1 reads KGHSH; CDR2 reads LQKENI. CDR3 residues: CASSPTLKTAPQETQYF. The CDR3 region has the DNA TGTGCCAGCTCACCAACCTTAAAGACGGCTCCCCAAGAGACCCAGTACTTC. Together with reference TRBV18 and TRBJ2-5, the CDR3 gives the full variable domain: NAGVMQNPRHLVRRRGQEARLRCSPMKGHSHVYWYRQLPEEGLKFMVYLQKENIIDESGMPKERFSAEFPKEGPSILRIQQVVRGDSAAYFCASSPTLKTAPQETQYFGPGTRLLVL.

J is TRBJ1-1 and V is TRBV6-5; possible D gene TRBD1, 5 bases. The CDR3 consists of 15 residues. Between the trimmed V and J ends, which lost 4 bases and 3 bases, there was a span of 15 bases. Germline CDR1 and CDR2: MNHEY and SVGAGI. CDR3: CASSLQGSWDTEAFF. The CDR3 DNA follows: TGTGCCAGCAGTTTGCAGGGCTCATGGGACACTGAAGCTTTCTTT.

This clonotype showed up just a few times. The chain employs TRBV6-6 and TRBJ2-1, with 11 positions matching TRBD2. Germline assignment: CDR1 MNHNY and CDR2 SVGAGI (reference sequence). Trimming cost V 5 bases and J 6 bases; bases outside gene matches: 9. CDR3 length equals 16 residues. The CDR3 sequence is CASSALSTSGGNEQFF. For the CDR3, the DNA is TGTGCCAGCAGTGCGCTGAGTACTAGCGGGGGCAATGAGCAGTTCTTC.

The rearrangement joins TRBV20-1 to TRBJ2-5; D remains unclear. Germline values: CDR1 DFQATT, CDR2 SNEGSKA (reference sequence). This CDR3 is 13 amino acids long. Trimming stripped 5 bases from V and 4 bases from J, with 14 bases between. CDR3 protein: CSARSGRTETQYF. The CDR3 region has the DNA TGCAGTGCTCGTTCGGGCCGAACAGAGACCCAGTACTTC.

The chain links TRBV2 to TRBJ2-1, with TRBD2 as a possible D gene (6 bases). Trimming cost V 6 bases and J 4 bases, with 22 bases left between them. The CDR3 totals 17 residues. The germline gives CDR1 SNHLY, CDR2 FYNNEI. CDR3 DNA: TGTGCCAGCAGGACCCCCTCGGGGGAGACGCTTTACAATGAGCAGTTCTTC. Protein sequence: CASRTPSGETLYNEQFF. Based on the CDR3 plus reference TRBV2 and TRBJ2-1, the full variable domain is EPEVTQTPSHQVTQMGQEVILRCVPISNHLYFYWYRQILGQKVEFLVSFYNNEISEKSEIFDDQFSVERPDGSNFTLKIRSTKLEDSAMYFCASRTPSGETLYNEQFFGPGTRLTVL.

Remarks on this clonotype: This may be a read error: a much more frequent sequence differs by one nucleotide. CDR3 bases: TGTGCCAGCAGAATCGGGAACACTGAAGCTTTCTTT. This gives the protein CASRIGNTEAFF. This chain connects TRBV2 to TRBJ1-1; D is ambiguous. Germline V CDR1 and CDR2: SNHLY, FYNNEI. The CDR3 is 12 residues long. V was shortened by 6 bases and J by 1 base, with 6 bases between the two germline ends.

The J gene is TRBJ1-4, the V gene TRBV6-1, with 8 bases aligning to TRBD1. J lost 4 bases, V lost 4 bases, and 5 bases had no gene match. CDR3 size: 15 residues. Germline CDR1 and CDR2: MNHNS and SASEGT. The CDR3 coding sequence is TGTGCCAGCAGTGGGGACAGGTGGGATAATGAAAAACTGTTTTTT. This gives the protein CASSGDRWDNEKLFF.

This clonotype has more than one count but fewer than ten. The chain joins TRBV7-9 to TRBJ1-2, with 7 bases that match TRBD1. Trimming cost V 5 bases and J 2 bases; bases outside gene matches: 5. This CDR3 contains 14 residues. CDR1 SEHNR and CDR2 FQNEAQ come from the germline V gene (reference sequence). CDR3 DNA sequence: TGTGCCAGCAGCGCTCCGACAGGGAACTATGGCTACACCTTC. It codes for CASSAPTGNYGYTF. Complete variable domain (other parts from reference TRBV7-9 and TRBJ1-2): DTGVSQNPRHKITKRGQNVTFRCDPISEHNRLYWYRQTLGQGPEFLTYFQNEAQLEKSRLLSDRFSAERPKGSFSTLEIQRTEQGDSAMYLCASSAPTGNYGYTFGSGTRLTVV.

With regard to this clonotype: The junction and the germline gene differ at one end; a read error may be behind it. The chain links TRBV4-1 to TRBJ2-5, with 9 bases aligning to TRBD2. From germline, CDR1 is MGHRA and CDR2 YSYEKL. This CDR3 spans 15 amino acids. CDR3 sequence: CANSQAVAGEETQYF. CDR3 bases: TGCGCCAACAGCCAAGCGGTAGCGGGGGAAGAGACCCAGTACTTC.

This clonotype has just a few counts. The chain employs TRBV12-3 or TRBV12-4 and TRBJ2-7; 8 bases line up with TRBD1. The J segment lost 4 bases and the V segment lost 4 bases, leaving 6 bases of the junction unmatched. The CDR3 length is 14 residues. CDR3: CASSSGQGKYEQYF. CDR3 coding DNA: TGTGCCAGCAGTTCAGGACAGGGTAAATACGAGCAGTACTTC.

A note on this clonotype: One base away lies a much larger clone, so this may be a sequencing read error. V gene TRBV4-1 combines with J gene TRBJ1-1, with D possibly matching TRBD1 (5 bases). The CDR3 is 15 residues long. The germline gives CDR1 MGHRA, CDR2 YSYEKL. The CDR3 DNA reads TGCACCAGCAGCCAGGAGGGTTCGGGGCCTACTGAAGCTTTCTTT. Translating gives CTSSQEGSGPTEAFF.